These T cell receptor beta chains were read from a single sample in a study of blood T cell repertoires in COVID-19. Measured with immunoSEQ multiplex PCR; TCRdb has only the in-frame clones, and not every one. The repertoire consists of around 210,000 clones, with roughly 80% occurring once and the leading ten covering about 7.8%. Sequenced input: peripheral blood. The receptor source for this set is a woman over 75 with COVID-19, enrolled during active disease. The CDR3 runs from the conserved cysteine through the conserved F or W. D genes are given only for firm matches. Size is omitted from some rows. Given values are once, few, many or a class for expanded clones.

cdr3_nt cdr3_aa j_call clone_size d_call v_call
TGTGCCAGCAGCTTGACGGGGGGGAGTGGCTTGGTCGAAAAACTGTTTTTT CASSLTGGSGLVEKLFF TRBJ1-4 - - TRBV5-4
TGTGCCAGCAGCTCCACAGGGATTGAGCAGTTCTTC CASSSTGIEQFF TRBJ2-1 - - TRBV7-3
TGCGCCAGCAGCTCGAATCCCGAGGGCGCTGGAAACACCATATATTTT CASSSNPEGAGNTIYF TRBJ1-3 - - TRBV5-1
TGTGCCAGCAGTGAAACTATAGAGACCCAGTACTTC CASSETIETQYF TRBJ2-5 - - TRBV2
TGCGCCAGCAGCCAAGACCCAGCGGGAGCTTTCTACGAGCAGTACTTC CASSQDPAGAFYEQYF TRBJ2-7 - TRBD2 TRBV4-1
TGTGCCAGCAGCATCGGACAGGCTTACACTAATGAAAAACTGTTTTTT CASSIGQAYTNEKLFF TRBJ1-4 once TRBD1 TRBV6-6
TGTGCCAGCAGTCAGACAGGAATCAATCAGCCCCAGCATTTT CASSQTGINQPQHF TRBJ1-5 few - TRBV2
TGCGCCAGCAGACCCGGGACGGGGGGAGAGACCCAGTACTTC CASRPGTGGETQYF TRBJ2-5 once TRBD2 TRBV5-1
TGCGCCAGCAGCTTGGGAGGGACAGGGGGGTATCAGCCCCAGCATTTT CASSLGGTGGYQPQHF TRBJ1-5 - TRBD1 TRBV5-1
TGTGCCAGCCTACCCCCCGCGGAGCGGGAGGTGGGGCAGTACTTC CASLPPAEREVGQYF TRBJ2-7 medium-sized TRBD2 TRBV7-9
TGCGCCAGCAAAATAGCGGGAGAGAACTACGAGCAGTACTTC CASKIAGENYEQYF TRBJ2-7 - TRBD2 TRBV5-1
TGTGCCAGCAGTGTTAACAGGGGAAACGAGCAGTACTTC CASSVNRGNEQYF TRBJ2-7 - TRBD1 TRBV2
TGTGCCAGCAGCTTGACGGACAGGGGTTACCAGCCCCAGCATTTT CASSLTDRGYQPQHF TRBJ1-5 - TRBD1 TRBV11-2
TGTGCCAGCAGCCAAGATTCGGAGACGCAGTATTTT CASSQDSETQYF TRBJ2-3 once - TRBV3-1/TRBV3-2
TGTGCCAGCAGCGTATCCTTCCCCTACAATGAGCAGTTCTTC CASSVSFPYNEQFF TRBJ2-1 - - TRBV9
TGTGCCAGCAGTTACGCCACTAGCGGGAGGGCCACCGAGCAGTACTTC CASSYATSGRATEQYF TRBJ2-7 - TRBD2 TRBV6-5
TGTGCCAGCATGCGGGACAGCTATGGCTACACCTTC CASMRDSYGYTF TRBJ1-2 once TRBD1 TRBV25-1
TGTGCCATCAGTGAGTCGACAGTCTCGCCTGGGGCCAACGTCCTGACTTTC CAISESTVSPGANVLTF TRBJ2-6 - - TRBV10-3
TGTGCCAGCAGTTACTCCGGGGCGCAGTATTTT CASSYSGAQYF TRBJ2-3 - - TRBV6-5
TGTGCCAGCAGGCGAGCGGGACCTACAGATACGCAGTATTTT CASRRAGPTDTQYF TRBJ2-3 - TRBD2 TRBV6-4
TGCGCCAGCAGGCCCGGGACAGGCTCCTACGAGCAGTACTTC CASRPGTGSYEQYF TRBJ2-7 - TRBD1 TRBV5-1
TGCGCCAGCAGCTTCCCGGGGGGGGACGGGGAGACCCAGTACTTC CASSFPGGDGETQYF TRBJ2-5 - TRBD2 TRBV5-1
TGTGCCAGCAGCTTGGCCAAGGAGGGACTCCCTTTTGAGCAGTACTTC CASSLAKEGLPFEQYF TRBJ2-7 - - TRBV5-4
TGTGCCAGCAGGGGCCTTGGGGGGACGGCAGAGACCCAGTACTTC CASRGLGGTAETQYF TRBJ2-5 - - TRBV11-1
TGTGCCAGCAGCTTTCGTGGGGCCCGGACTGGCTACACCTTC CASSFRGARTGYTF TRBJ1-2 - - TRBV3-1/TRBV3-2
TGTGCCACCAGCAGAGACAGGGTAGGTGGGACTGAAGCTTTCTTT CATSRDRVGGTEAFF TRBJ1-1 - - TRBV15
TGTGCCAGCGGGGCCCCGACAGGGATGGCCAACTATGGCTACACCTTC CASGAPTGMANYGYTF TRBJ1-2 - TRBD1 TRBV28
TGTGCCAGTAGTACCGAAGGGGGACATAACACTGAAGCTTTCTTT CASSTEGGHNTEAFF TRBJ1-1 once - TRBV19
TGTGCCAGCGGGCGGGACAGGGGTAGCACAGATACGCAGTATTTT CASGRDRGSTDTQYF TRBJ2-3 - TRBD1 TRBV6-5
TGTGCCAGCACCCCTGGGCCGGGCGGGAGGGCCCCCTACGAGCAGTACTTC CASTPGPGGRAPYEQYF TRBJ2-7 - TRBD2 TRBV3-1/TRBV3-2
TGTGCCAGCAGTCGACCCGGGACTCCACCCGGGGAGCTGTTTTTT CASSRPGTPPGELFF TRBJ2-2 - - TRBV9
TGTGCCAGCAGCCCACGGGGGAGCCCCCAAGAGACCCAGTACTTC CASSPRGSPQETQYF TRBJ2-5 - - TRBV5-4
TGTGCCAGCAGTGAAGGCGTTTCTGGAAACACCATATATTTT CASSEGVSGNTIYF TRBJ1-3 - - TRBV2
TGTGCCAGCACCCGCACCGGGACTCCTTTAGGTGAGCAGTTCTTC CASTRTGTPLGEQFF TRBJ2-1 - - TRBV27
TGCGCCAGCAGCTTGCCCGCGGGCCCGACCATTACCACCTTATACAATGAGCAGTTCTTC CASSLPAGPTITTLYNEQFF TRBJ2-1 once - TRBV5-1
TGTGCCAGCAGTTACGGCACAGGGGAAGGTCAGCCCCAGCATTTT CASSYGTGEGQPQHF TRBJ1-5 - TRBD1 TRBV6-5
TGCGCCAGCAGGGCCGGACAGCCCCAAGAGACCCAGTACTTC CASRAGQPQETQYF TRBJ2-5 - - TRBV10-2